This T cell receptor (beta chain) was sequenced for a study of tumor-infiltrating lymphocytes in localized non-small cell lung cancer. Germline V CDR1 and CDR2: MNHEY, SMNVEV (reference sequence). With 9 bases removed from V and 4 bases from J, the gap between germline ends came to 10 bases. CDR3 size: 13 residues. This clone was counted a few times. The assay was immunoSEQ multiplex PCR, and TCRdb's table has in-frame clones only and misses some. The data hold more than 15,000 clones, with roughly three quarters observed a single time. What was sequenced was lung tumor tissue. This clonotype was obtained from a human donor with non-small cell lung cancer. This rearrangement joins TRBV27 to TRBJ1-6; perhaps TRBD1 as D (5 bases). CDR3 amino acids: CASSGRYNSPLHF. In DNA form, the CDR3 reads TGTGCCAGTTCGGGACGGTATAATTCACCCCTCCACTTT.